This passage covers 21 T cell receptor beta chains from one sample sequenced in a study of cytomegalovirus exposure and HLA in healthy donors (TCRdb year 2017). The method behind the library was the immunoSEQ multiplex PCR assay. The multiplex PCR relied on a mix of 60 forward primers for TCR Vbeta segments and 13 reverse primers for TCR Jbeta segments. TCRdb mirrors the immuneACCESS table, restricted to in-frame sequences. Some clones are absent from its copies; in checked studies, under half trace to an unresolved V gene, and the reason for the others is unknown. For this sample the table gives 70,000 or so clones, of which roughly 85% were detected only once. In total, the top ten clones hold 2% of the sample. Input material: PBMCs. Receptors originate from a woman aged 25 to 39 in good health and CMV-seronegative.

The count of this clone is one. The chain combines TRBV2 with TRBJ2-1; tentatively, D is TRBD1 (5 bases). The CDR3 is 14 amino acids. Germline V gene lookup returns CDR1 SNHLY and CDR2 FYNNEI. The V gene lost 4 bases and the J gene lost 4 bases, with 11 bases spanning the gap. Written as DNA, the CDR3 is TGTGCCAGCAGTGTGGCCAGGGAATACAATGAGCAGTTCTTC. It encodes CASSVAREYNEQFF.

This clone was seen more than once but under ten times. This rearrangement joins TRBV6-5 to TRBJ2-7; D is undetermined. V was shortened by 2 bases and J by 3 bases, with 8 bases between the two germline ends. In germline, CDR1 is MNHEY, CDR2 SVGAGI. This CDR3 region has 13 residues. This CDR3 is CASSYDGFYEQYF. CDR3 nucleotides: TGTGCCAGCAGTTACGACGGGTTCTACGAGCAGTACTTC.

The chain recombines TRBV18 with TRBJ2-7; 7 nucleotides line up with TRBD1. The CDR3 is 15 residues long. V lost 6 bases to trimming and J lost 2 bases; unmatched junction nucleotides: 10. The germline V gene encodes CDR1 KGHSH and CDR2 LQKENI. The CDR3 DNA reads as TGTGCCAGCTCGCCCCCTGAGACAGGGACCTACGAGCAGTACTTC. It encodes CASSPPETGTYEQYF. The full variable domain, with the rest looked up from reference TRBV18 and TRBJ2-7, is NAGVMQNPRHLVRRRGQEARLRCSPMKGHSHVYWYRQLPEEGLKFMVYLQKENIIDESGMPKERFSAEFPKEGPSILRIQQVVRGDSAAYFCASSPPETGTYEQYFGPGTRLTVT.

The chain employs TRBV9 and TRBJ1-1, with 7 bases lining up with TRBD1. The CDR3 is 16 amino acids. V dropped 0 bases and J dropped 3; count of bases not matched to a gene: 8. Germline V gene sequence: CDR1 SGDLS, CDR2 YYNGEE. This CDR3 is CASSVGQGVPYTEAFF. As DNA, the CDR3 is TGTGCCAGCAGCGTAGGACAGGGTGTCCCCTACACTGAAGCTTTCTTT.

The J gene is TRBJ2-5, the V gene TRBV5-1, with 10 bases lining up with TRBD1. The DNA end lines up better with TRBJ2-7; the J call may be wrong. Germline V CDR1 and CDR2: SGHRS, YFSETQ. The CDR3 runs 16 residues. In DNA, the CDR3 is TGCGCCAGCAGCTCCATTCGGGGACAGGGGAATTACGAGCAGTACTTC. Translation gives CASSSIRGQGNYEQYF.

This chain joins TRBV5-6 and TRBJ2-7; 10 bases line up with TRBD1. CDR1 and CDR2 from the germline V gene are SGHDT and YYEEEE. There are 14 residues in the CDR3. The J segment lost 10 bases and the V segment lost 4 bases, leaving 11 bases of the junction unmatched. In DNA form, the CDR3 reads TGTGCCAGCAGCCCATTGGACAGGGGGTCCTACCAGTACTTC. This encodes CASSPLDRGSYQYF.

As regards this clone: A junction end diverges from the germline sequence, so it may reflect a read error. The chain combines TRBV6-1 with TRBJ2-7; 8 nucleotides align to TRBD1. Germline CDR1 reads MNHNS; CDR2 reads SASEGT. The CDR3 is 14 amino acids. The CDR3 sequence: CASREGQGLYEQYF. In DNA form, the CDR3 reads TGTGCCAGCAGGGAAGGACAGGGCCTATACGAGCAGTACTTC.

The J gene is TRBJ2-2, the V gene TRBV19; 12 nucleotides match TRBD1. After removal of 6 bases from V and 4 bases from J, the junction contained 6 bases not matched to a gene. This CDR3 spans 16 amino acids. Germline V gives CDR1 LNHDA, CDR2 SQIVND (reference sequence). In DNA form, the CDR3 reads TGTGCCAGTAGCTTATGGGGACAGGGGGCCACCGGGGAGCTGTTTTTT. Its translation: CASSLWGQGATGELFF.

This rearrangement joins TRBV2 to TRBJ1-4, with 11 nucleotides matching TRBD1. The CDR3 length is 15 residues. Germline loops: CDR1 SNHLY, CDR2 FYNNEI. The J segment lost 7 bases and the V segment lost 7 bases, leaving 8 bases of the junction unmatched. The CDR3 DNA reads TGTGCCAGCACCACCCGAGGGACAGGGGGTGAAAAACTGTTTTTT. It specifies CASTTRGTGGEKLFF.

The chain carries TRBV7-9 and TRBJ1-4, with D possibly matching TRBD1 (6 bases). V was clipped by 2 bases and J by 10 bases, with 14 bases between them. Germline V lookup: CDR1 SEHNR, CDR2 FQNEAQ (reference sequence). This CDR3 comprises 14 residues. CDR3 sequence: CASSLKPGEGKLFF. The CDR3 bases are TGTGCCAGCAGCTTAAAGCCAGGGGAGGGAAAACTGTTTTTT.

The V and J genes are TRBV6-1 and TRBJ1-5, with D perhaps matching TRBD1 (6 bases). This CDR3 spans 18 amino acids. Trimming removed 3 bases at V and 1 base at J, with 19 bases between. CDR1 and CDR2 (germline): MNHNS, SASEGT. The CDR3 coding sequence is TGTGCCAGCAGTGATAGTGGGAGGGGTGGGGGCAGCAATCAGCCCCAGCATTTT. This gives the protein CASSDSGRGGGSNQPQHF.

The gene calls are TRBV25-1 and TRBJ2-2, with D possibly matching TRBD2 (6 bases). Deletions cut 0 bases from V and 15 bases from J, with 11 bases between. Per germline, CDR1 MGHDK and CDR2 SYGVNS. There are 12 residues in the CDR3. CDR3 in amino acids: CASSEYRGMVFF. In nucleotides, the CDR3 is TGTGCCAGCAGTGAATATCGGGGGATGGTGTTTTTT.

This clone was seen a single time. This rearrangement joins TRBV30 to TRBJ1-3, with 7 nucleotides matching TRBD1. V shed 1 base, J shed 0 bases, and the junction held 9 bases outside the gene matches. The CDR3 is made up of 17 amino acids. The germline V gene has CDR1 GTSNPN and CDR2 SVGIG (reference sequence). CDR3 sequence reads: CAWSGGQVDPSGNTIYF. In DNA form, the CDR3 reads TGTGCCTGGAGTGGCGGACAGGTAGACCCCTCTGGAAACACCATATATTTT. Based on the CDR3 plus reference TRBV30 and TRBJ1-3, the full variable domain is SQTIHQWPATLVQPVGSPLSLECTVEGTSNPNLYWYRQAAGRGLQLLFYSVGIGQISSEVPQNLSASRPQDRQFILSSKKLLLSDSGFYLCAWSGGQVDPSGNTIYFGEGSWLTVV.

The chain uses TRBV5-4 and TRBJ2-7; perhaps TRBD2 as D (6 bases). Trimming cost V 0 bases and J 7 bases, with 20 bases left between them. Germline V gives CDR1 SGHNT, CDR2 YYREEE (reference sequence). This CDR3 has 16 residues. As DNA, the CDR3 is TGTGCCAGCAGCTTGGGGGGCCCGAGGGCGGGGCAGGAGCAGTACTTC. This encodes CASSLGGPRAGQEQYF. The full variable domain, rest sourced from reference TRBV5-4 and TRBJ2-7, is ETGVTQSPTHLIKTRGQQVTLRCSSQSGHNTVSWYQQALGQGPQFIFQYYREEENGRGNFPPRFSGLQFPNYSSELNVNALELDDSALYLCASSLGGPRAGQEQYFGPGTRLTVT.

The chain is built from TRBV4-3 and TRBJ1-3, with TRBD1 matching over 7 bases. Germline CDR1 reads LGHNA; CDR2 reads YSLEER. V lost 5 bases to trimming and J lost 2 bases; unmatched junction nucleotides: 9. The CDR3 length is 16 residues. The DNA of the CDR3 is TGCGCCAGCAGCTTTACGACAGGGAGCCCTGGAAACACCATATATTTT. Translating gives CASSFTTGSPGNTIYF.

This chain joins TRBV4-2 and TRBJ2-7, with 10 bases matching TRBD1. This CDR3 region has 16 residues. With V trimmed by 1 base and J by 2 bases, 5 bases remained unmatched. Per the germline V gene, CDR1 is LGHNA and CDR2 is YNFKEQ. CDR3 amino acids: CASSQVGGTGAYEQYF. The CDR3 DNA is TGTGCCAGCAGCCAAGTTGGCGGGACAGGGGCCTACGAGCAGTACTTC.

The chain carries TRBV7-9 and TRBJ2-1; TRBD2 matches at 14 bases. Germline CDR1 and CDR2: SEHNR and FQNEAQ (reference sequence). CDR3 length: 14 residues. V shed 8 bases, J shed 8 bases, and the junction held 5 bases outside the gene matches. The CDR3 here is CASGTSGSLYEQFF. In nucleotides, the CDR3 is TGTGCCAGCGGGACTAGCGGGAGTCTCTATGAGCAGTTCTTC.

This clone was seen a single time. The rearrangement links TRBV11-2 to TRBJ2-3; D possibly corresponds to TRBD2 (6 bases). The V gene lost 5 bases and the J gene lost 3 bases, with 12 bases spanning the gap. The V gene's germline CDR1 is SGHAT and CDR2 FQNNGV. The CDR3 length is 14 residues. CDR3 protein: CASSPGLSTDTQYF. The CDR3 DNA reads TGTGCCAGCAGCCCGGGACTGTCTACAGATACGCAGTATTTT.

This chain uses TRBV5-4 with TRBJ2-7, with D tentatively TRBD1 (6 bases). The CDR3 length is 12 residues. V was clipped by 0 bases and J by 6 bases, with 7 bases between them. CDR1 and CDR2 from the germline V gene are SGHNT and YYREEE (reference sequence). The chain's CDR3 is CASSLVGGEQYF. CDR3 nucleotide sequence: TGTGCCAGCAGCTTGGTAGGGGGCGAGCAGTACTTC.

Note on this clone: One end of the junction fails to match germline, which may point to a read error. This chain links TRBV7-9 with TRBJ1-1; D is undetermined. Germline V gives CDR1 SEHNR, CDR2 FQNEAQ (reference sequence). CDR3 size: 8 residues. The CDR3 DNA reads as TGTGCCAGCAGCTTAAATAGTTTT. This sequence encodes CASSLNSF.

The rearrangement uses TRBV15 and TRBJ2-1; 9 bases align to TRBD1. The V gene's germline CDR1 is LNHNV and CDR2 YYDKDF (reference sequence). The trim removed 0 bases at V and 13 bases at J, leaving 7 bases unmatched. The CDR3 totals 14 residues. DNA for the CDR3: TGTGCCACCAGCAGAGATCTGGACAGGGGATTCCAGTTCTTC. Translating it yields CATSRDLDRGFQFF. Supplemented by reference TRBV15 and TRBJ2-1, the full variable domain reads DAMVIQNPRYQVTQFGKPVTLSCSQTLNHNVMYWYQQKSSQAPKLLFHYYDKDFNNEADTPDNFQSRRPNTSFCFLDIRSPGLGDTAMYLCATSRDLDRGFQFFGPGTRLTVL.